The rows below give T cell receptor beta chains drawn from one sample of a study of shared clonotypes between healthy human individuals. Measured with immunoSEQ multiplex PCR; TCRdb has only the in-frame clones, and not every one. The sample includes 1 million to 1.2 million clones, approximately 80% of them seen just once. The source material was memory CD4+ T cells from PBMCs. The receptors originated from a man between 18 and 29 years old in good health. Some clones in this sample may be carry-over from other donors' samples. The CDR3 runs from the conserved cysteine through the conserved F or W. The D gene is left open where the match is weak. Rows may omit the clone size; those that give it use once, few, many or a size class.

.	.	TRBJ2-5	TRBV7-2	TGTGCCAGCAGCCTTCGGGGCCGACCCCAAGAGACCCAGTACTTC	CASSLRGRPQETQYF
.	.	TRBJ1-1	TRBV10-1	TGCGCCAGCAGTGGGGGGGACCAGCGCACTGAAGCTTTCTTT	CASSGGDQRTEAFF
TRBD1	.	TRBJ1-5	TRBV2	TGTGCCAGCAGTTCTGACAGGGCACAGCCCCAGCATTTT	CASSSDRAQPQHF
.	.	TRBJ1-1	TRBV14	TGTGCCAGCAGCCAAGATGTGCGGGGGAGAGCTTTCTTT	CASSQDVRGRAFF
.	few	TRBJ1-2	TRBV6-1	TGTGCCAGCAGTGCCGCCCGGGGGAGGGATGGCTACACCTTC	CASSAARGRDGYTF
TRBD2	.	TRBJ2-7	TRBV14	TGTGCCAGCAGCCAATGGCTGGGGGGATTTCCTAGCGGGAGGGCCTACGAGCAGTACTTC	CASSQWLGGFPSGRAYEQYF
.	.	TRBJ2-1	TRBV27	TGTGCCAGCAGGCCGTGGGGGGCCGGGGATGAGCAGTTCTTC	CASRPWGAGDEQFF
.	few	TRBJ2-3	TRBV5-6	TGTGCCAGCAGCTTGGGCGGTCCCACAGATACGCAGTATTTT	CASSLGGPTDTQYF
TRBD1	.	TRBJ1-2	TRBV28	TGTGCCAGCAGTTTAAGGGGACAGGGAAAGAATGGCTACACCTTC	CASSLRGQGKNGYTF
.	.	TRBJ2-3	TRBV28	TGTGCCAGCAGTTTTTCGTACAGGGAAAGAGAAGATACGCAGTATTTT	CASSFSYREREDTQYF
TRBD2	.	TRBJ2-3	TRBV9	TGTGCCAGCAGCGCAGCTAGCGGGAGCACAGATACGCAGTATTTT	CASSAASGSTDTQYF
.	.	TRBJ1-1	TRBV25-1	TGTGCCAGCAGTGAATCCTCAACGAACACTGAAGCTTTCTTT	CASSESSTNTEAFF
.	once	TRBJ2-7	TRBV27	TGTGCCAGCAGCCCCCGGGGAAGAATCAACTACGAGCAGTACTTC	CASSPRGRINYEQYF
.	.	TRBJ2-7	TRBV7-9	TGTGCCAGCAGCAGATCGAGCGTCGAGCAGTACTTC	CASSRSSVEQYF
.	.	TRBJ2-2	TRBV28	TGTGCCAGCAGTTGGCCCGCAGGGAGCGTCACCGGGGAGCTGTTTTTT	CASSWPAGSVTGELFF
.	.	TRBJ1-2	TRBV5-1	TGCGCCAGCAGCTTGGCCAACGGGGGGCGAGGACGTGGCTACACCTTC	CASSLANGGRGRGYTF
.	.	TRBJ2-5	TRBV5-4	TGTGCCAGCAGCTTGCCGCAGGGTAGGGAAGAGACCCAGTACTTC	CASSLPQGREETQYF
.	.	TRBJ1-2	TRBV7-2	TGTGCCAGCAGCTTAGACGGTGGGGCGCCTGAGGATGGCTACACCTTC	CASSLDGGAPEDGYTF
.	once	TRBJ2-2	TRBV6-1	TGTGCCAGCAGCCTGGTACATACGAACACCGGGGAGCTGTTTTTT	CASSLVHTNTGELFF
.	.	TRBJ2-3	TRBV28	TGTGCCAGCGCCGGGGGGGACAGGGCAGATACGCAGTATTTT	CASAGGDRADTQYF
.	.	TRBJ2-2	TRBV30	TGTGCCTGGAGTGGGACCGGGGAGCTGTTTTTT	CAWSGTGELFF
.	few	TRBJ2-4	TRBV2	TGTGCCAGCAGTGAAGGATTTCAGCGGATTCAGTACTTC	CASSEGFQRIQYF
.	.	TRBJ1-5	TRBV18	TGTGCCAGCTCACCACCGGAGGCGGGGGGTCAGCCCCAGCATTTT	CASSPPEAGGQPQHF
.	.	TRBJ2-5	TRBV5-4	TGTGCCAGCAGCTTGGGGGGGTCGGGGCAAGAGACCCAGTACTTC	CASSLGGSGQETQYF
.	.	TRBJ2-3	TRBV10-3	TGTGCCATCCGTGACACCGCGGGAGATACGCAGTATTTT	CAIRDTAGDTQYF
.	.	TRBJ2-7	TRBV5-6	TGTGCCAGCAGCTTGCCTGACAATCAACCCTACGAGCAGTACTTC	CASSLPDNQPYEQYF
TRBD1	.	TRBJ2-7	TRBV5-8	TGTGCCAGCAGCTTGGACGGACAGGGGTCCTACGAGCAGTACTTC	CASSLDGQGSYEQYF